This TCR beta chain was captured in a study of blood T cells in healthy people across ages. The germline gives CDR1 MNHEY, CDR2 SVGAGI. The CDR3 runs to 19 residues. V dropped 2 bases and J dropped 2 bases, with 25 bases sitting between them. Healthy Russian Caucasian donors spanned ages about 6 to 90 years. Through a sample-barcoded 5' primer and a J-beta primer mix, a second PCR was run for about 6 to 11 cycles. TCRdb reprocessed the 5' RACE reads with MiXCR, giving one entry per CDR3 protein. The sample carries fewer than 900,000 distinct CDR3 sequences, approximately 49% recorded once. Sequenced material: blood. This TCR came from a woman aged 60-75 years in good health. The gene calls are TRBV6-5 and TRBJ2-7, with D perhaps given as TRBD1 or TRBD2 (5 bases each). CDR3 in DNA: TGTGCCAGCAGTTACAGAGCAGGGAGCCCCTCGGGAAGCCCCTACGAGCAGTACTTC. Translated, it gives CASSYRAGSPSGSPYEQYF.